This TCR beta chain was obtained from a study of T cell responses to AZD1222 COVID-19 vaccine (dated by TCRdb to 2020 to 2022). Concerning the study at large: A total of 230 to 250 trial participants underwent TCR sequencing, of whom 207 had received two doses of AZD1222 and approximately 25 had received two doses of the MenACWY control vaccine. Enrollment into the trials was organized by age into subgroups of 18-55, 56-69 and 70-plus years, and those subgroups contained about 150, 27 and 61 TCR-sequenced participants, respectively. Study-wide conclusions, independent of this receptor: CD4 TCRs associated with the vaccine covered the entire spike protein, and the dominant responses were in regions 160-218 and 743-854. Because no day 14 peak-response samples were available, repertoires were characterized only after the peak T cell response. The 56-69-year group was small, and its depth increase did not reach significance, likely because of low power. Most participants were white British and females outnumbered males, and the authors suggested that clonal diversity may have been underestimated. Conclusions about previously exposed vaccinees were limited because only a handful of AZD1222 recipients were SARS-CoV-2 seropositive at baseline. A significant rise in spike-specific TCR breadth and depth was observed after two AZD1222 doses relative to day 0 and relative to MenACWY recipients. Reportedly, almost half of the unique spike-specific TCRs recognized epitopes lying outside the regions that are mutated in the B.1.351 and B.1.1.7 variants.

The CDR3 regions of human TCRbeta chains were analyzed by immunosequencing. The original methods were these. TCRs in the repertoires were compared against a reference library of SARS-CoV-2-specific TCRs that had been generated with the MIRA antigen-specificity platform. Breadth meant the fraction of unique TCRs that were SARS-CoV-2-associated, whereas depth meant the fraction of total T cells that were SARS-CoV-2-associated. Using the MIRA data, each spike-specific TCR was mapped to the spike region that the TCR reacts to and placed in a CD4 or CD8 class. Log10-transformed breadth and depth values were compared by one-way ANOVA with Sidak's multiple comparisons tests. Drawn from immuneACCESS, this table holds only the in-frame rearrangements with V and J called that TCRdb kept. Clones are partly lost; checked studies trace under half to an unresolved V gene and leave the rest unexplained. V, J and clone size are those of that table, while D and trimming were read from the DNA. The sample records 95,000 to 150,000 clones, roughly 90% of which are singletons. 4% to 5% of the sample comes from the top ten.

As concerns this clone: This receptor's antigen is unknown. Base quality data are lacking; no much larger clone is found one base away.

The CDR3 goes from the cysteine to the phenylalanine over 9 residues. The DNA shown is the 27-base CDR3, in frame from base 1. The CDR1 and CDR2 encoded by the germline V gene are SQVTM and ANQGSEA. The germline ends are 2 bases apart after V is trimmed by 4 bases and J by 5 bases. The time point label for this specimen denotes: about 28 days (+/-7) after the second vaccine dose. In light of the paper, this sample's treatment or condition label describes: meningococcal conjugate vaccine given as trial control. Vaccinee samples were obtained from the UK trials COV001 and COV002, which included a single-blind randomized controlled phase 2/3 trial of AZD1222 (ChAdOx1 nCoV-19) in healthy adults. Trial participant PBMC samples were collected at day 0 and day 28 after the second dose for TCRbeta chain sequencing.

This chain joins TRBV29-1 to TRBJ1-1; confidence is insufficient to name the D gene. Sequencing was performed on peripheral blood, taken 28 days after the second dose of the MenACWY control vaccine. This TCR came from an adult who received the MenACWY meningococcal vaccine as a control. The CDR3 region: CSVGTEAFF. Here is the DNA: TGCAGCGTTGGTACTGAAGCTTTCTTT.